This entry concerns a single TCR beta chain. Its antigen is not identified. The data were taken from a study of blood T cells in healthy people across ages. Findings and caveats of the study: Diversity figures based on one million T cells were deemed too low. Significant beta diversity loss was already apparent by age approximately 42, declining roughly linearly.

The second PCR ran about 6 to 11 cycles with a sample-barcoded 5' primer and J-beta primers. TCRdb passed the 5' RACE reads through MiXCR, listing each CDR3 protein once. The sample lists hundreds of thousands of distinct CDR3 sequences; roughly 49% were seen once. Sequencing used blood. The clonotype comes from an older woman in good health.

DNA for the CDR3: TGTGCCAGCTCTAACCTTGGACTGGGCCAAGAGACCCAGTACTTC. This codes for CASSNLGLGQETQYF. V is TRBV12-3 or TRBV12-4 and J is TRBJ2-5, with D perhaps TRBD2 (5 bases). The CDR3 runs to 15 residues. Trimming took off 8 bases at V and 1 base at J, with 17 bases between the two ends.